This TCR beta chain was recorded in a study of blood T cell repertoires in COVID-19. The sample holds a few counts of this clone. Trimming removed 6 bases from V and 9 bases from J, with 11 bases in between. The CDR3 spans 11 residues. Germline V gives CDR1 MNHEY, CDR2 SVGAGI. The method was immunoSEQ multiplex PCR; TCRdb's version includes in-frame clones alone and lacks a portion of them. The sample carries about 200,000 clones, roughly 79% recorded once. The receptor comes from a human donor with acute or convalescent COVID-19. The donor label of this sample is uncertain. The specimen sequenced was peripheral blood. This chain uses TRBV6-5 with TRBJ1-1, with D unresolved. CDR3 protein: CASSVGIKAFF. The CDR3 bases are TGTGCCAGCAGCGTCGGGATAAAAGCTTTCTTT.